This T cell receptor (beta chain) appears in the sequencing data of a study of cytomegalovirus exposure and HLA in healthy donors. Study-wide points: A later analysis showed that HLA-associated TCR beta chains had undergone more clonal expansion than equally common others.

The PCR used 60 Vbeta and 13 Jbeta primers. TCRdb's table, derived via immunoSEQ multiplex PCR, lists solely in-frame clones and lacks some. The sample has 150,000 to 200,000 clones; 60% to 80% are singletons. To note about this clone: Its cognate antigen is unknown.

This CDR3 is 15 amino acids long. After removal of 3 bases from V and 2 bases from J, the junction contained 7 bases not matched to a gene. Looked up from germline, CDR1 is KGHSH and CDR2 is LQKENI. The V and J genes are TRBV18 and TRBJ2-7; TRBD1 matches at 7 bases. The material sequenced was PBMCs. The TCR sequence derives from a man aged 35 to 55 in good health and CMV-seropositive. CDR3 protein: CASSPVGTAAYEQYF. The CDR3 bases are TGTGCCAGCTCACCGGTAGGGACAGCCGCCTACGAGCAGTACTTC.